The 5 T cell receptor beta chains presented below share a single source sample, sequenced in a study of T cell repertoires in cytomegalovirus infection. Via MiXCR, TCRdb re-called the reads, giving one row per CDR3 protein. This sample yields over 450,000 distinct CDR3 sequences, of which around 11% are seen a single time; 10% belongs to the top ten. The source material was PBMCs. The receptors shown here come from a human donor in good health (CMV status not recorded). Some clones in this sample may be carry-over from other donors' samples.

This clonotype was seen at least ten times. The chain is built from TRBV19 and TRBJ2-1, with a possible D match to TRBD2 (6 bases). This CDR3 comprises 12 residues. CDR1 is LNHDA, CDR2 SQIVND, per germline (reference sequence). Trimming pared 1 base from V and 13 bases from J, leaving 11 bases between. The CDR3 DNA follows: TGTGCCAGTAGTATAGGGTTGCGGGGTCAGTTCTTC. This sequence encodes CASSIGLRGQFF.

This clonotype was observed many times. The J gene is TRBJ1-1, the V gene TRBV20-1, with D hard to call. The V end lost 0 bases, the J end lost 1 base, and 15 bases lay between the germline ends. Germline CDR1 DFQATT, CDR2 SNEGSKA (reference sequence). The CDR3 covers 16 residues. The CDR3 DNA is TGCAGTGCTAGAGAGGTCGGGCTACAAGGGAACACTGAAGCTTTCTTT. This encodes CSAREVGLQGNTEAFF.

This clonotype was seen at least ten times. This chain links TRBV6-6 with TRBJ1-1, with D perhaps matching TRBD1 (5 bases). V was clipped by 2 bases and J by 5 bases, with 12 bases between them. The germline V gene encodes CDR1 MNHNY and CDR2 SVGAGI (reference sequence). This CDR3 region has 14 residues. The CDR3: CASSYPGGRTEAFF. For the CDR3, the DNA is TGTGCCAGCAGTTACCCGGGGGGACGAACTGAAGCTTTCTTT.

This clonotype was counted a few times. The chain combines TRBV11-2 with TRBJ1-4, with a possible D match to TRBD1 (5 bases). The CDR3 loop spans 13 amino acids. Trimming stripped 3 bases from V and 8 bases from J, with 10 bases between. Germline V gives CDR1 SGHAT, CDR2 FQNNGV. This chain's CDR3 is CASSLIRGEKLFF. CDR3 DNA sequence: TGTGCCAGCAGCTTGATACGGGGGGAAAAACTGTTTTTT.

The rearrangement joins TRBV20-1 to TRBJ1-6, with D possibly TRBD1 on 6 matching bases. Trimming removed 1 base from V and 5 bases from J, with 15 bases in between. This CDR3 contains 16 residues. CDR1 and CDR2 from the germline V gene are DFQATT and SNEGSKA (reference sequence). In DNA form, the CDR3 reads TGCAGTGCTAGAGGGGGGGCGACCTTGGATAATTCACCCCTCCACTTT. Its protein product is CSARGGATLDNSPLHF.